What follows is one T cell receptor (beta chain) and its context. Its antigen is unknown. The sample belongs to a study of immune evolution from preneoplasia to lung adenocarcinoma. Notes on the study in general: From normal lung to invasive adenocarcinoma, top clone frequencies appeared to decrease. Highest clonality occurred in KRAS-mutant, not EGFR-mutant or double wild-type, nodules.

TCRdb keeps only in-frame clones here, not all; method: immunoSEQ multiplex PCR. The sample lists roughly 5,000 clones, around four fifths occurring once. CDR3 size: 13 residues. Per the germline V gene, CDR1 is KGHSH and CDR2 is LQKENI. V lost 4 bases, J lost 5 bases, and 2 bases stayed unmatched. The specimen sequenced was FFPE minimally invasive lung adenocarcinoma tissue. The receptor was isolated from a person in their sixties or seventies with lung adenocarcinoma. The chain joins TRBV18 to TRBJ1-1; 9 nucleotides match TRBD1. The CDR3 DNA sequence: TGTGCCAGCTCACTGACAGGGGGGACTGAAGCTTTCTTT. Protein sequence: CASSLTGGTEAFF.